A selection of T cell receptor beta chains follows, all from one sample in a study of identical twins' blood T cells. MiXCR was run by TCRdb on the 5' RACE reads, yielding one entry per CDR3 protein. The table records fewer than 450,000 distinct CDR3 sequences, around 30% of them present only once. Specimen: PBMCs. The receptors here all came from a woman aged 18-49 years in good health. Both conserved end residues are part of each CDR3. A D gene is named only where the DNA matches it firmly.

v_gene	d_gene	j_gene	CDR3aa
TRBV20-1	NA	TRBJ2-7	CSARSAESSYEQYF
TRBV5-1	TRBD2	TRBJ2-7	CASSFGLADFSYEQYF
TRBV2	NA	TRBJ1-4	CATLLREKLFF
TRBV5-6	NA	TRBJ1-1	CASSPWGQGLNTEAFF
TRBV29-1	TRBD1	TRBJ1-1	CSVSQGVGTEAFF
TRBV2	NA	TRBJ1-1	CATKQSGNTEAFF
TRBV3-1	TRBD2	TRBJ2-3	CASRQAGGLARPDTQYF
TRBV12-3/TRBV12-4	NA	TRBJ2-7	CASSIQGSYEQYF
TRBV12-3/TRBV12-4	NA	TRBJ2-7	CASSDTNYEQYF
TRBV19	NA	TRBJ1-5	CASSINSRGADQPQHF
TRBV29-1	NA	TRBJ2-2	CSVGVANTGELFF
TRBV6-1	NA	TRBJ1-4	CASNLRTVNEKLFF
TRBV5-1	NA	TRBJ2-7	CASSLVFSSAYEQYF
TRBV20-1	TRBD2	TRBJ2-1	CSASGRARNEQFF
TRBV5-4	TRBD2	TRBJ2-1	CASSLTSSHNEQFF
TRBV5-1	NA	TRBJ1-1	CASSWGGQMNTEAFF
TRBV27	NA	TRBJ2-6	CASSSNIGYGANVLTF
TRBV7-3	NA	TRBJ2-2	CASRSTETNTGELFF
TRBV18	NA	TRBJ2-1	CASSPRAGTYNEQFF
TRBV9	NA	TRBJ2-1	CASSPWIADFNEQFF
TRBV4-1	NA	TRBJ1-1	CASSQDRAAGATEAFF
TRBV20-1	NA	TRBJ1-1	CSAGARPEAFF
TRBV29-1	NA	TRBJ2-2	CSVVDGPELFF
TRBV20-1	NA	TRBJ1-1	CSARDITENTEAFF
TRBV6-4	NA	TRBJ2-1	CASSDSTGLTYNEQLF
TRBV5-1	NA	TRBJ1-2	CASSQTENYGYTF
TRBV7-9	NA	TRBJ2-3	CASSLGVFQYF
TRBV20-1	NA	TRBJ1-1	CSAREGTFEAFF
TRBV3-1	NA	TRBJ1-1	CASSHWGEGTEAFF
TRBV7-3	NA	TRBJ1-2	CASSLKVQGPLYGYTF
TRBV20-1	NA	TRBJ1-5	CSARGSAGQPQHF
TRBV2	TRBD2	TRBJ2-2	CASSSPSGRALTGELFF
TRBV5-1	TRBD2	TRBJ2-7	CASSGLAGFYEQYF
TRBV9	NA	TRBJ2-3	CASSGHRTDTQYF
TRBV21-1	NA	TRBJ1-5	CASSKGGQGALLSNQPQHF
TRBV7-2	NA	TRBJ1-3	CASSHRTPGNTIYF
TRBV9	TRBD1	TRBJ1-6	CASSVKGTGDSPLHF
TRBV7-3	NA	TRBJ1-1	CASSLSKNTEAFF
TRBV29-1	NA	TRBJ1-2	CSVERTDLQANYGYTF
TRBV12-3/TRBV12-4	NA	TRBJ2-7	CASSTLLRHEQYF
TRBV28	NA	TRBJ1-5	CASSPERASNQPQHF
TRBV14	NA	TRBJ1-2	CASRLTGDYGYTF
TRBV27	NA	TRBJ2-6	CASSLDSSSGANVLTF
TRBV6-6	NA	TRBJ2-1	CASIEWGGPSEQFF
TRBV5-1	NA	TRBJ2-2	CASSLFQCQTGELFF
TRBV28	TRBD2	TRBJ2-1	CASKGGRAVNNEQFF
TRBV29-1	NA	TRBJ2-7	CSVVVQGGYEQYF
TRBV20-1	NA	TRBJ1-4	CSAKGQGQGSNEKLFF
TRBV25-1	NA	TRBJ1-2	CASSDTRRYYGYTF
TRBV5-1	TRBD1	TRBJ1-1	CASSLAQGGTLNTEAFF
TRBV6-5	TRBD1	TRBJ2-3	CASRTGGTDTQYF
TRBV29-1	TRBD1	TRBJ1-5	CSVGQGAQPQHF
TRBV29-1	NA	TRBJ1-3	CSVVDSHSGNTIYF
TRBV29-1	NA	TRBJ1-4	CSGLGDATNEKLFF
TRBV11-2	NA	TRBJ2-1	CASSLIAANEQFF
TRBV11-3	NA	TRBJ1-1	CASSHTPTEAFF
TRBV7-9	NA	TRBJ1-1	CASRSDGVNRLDTEAFF
TRBV29-1	NA	TRBJ2-7	CSVDAEPGYGVEQYF
TRBV7-2	TRBD2	TRBJ2-3	CASSPGLASDTQYF